A single sample gave rise to the 12 T cell receptor beta chains below, sequenced in a study of graft-versus-host responses after intestinal transplantation. Some clones are missing from TCRdb's copy, which holds only in-frame ones; the method was immunoSEQ multiplex PCR. The sample includes approximately 90,000 clones, roughly 80% of them seen just once. For these TCRs, the target antigens are not known. Sequenced here: unstimulated CD4+ T cells sorted from spleen or lymph node cells, sampled before intestinal transplant. These receptors were taken from a human donor who received an intestinal transplant.

The rearrangement joins TRBV5-4 to TRBJ1-4; D is uncertain. V was shortened by 0 bases and J by 0 bases, with 15 bases between the two germline ends. Germline loops: CDR1 SGHNT, CDR2 YYREEE (reference sequence). This CDR3 has 18 amino acids. CDR3 bases: TGTGCCAGCAGCTTGGAAGCCACGCCCCGGGCAACTAATGAAAAACTGTTTTTT. Translation: CASSLEATPRATNEKLFF.

V usage is TRBV28 and J usage is TRBJ2-1, with TRBD2 matching over 8 bases. The CDR3 loop spans 18 amino acids. The germline CDR1 and CDR2 sequences are MDHEN and SYDVKM. The V segment lost 2 bases and the J segment 1 base; nucleotides outside the gene matches: 10. The CDR3: CASSLLGGGPGSYNEQFF. The CDR3 DNA follows: TGTGCCAGCAGTTTACTCGGGGGGGGGCCTGGGTCCTACAATGAGCAGTTCTTC.

This chain connects TRBV7-9 to TRBJ1-4; unclear D gene. V was clipped by 5 bases and J by 6 bases, with 10 bases between them. The length of the CDR3 is 13 residues. CDR1 and CDR2 (germline): SEHNR, FQNEAQ (reference sequence). This CDR3 reads CASSPVGDEKLFF. CDR3 sequence (DNA): TGTGCCAGCAGCCCCGTCGGGGATGAAAAACTGTTTTTT.

This CDR3 reads CASSWRWVNNEQFF. The CDR3 region has the DNA TGTGCCAGCAGTTGGCGGTGGGTGAACAATGAGCAGTTCTTC. The chain uses TRBV6-5 and TRBJ2-1, with D unresolved. Germline values: CDR1 MNHEY, CDR2 SVGAGI. The length of the CDR3 is 14 residues. V lost 4 bases and J lost 5, with 12 bases in between.

This chain connects TRBV18 to TRBJ1-1; the match to TRBD1 covers 12 bases. Looked up from germline, CDR1 is KGHSH and CDR2 is LQKENI. The CDR3 sequence is 17 residues long. V lost 1 base, J lost 8 bases, and 11 bases stayed unmatched. CDR3: CASSPRGTGGLVFEAFF. The CDR3 DNA reads as TGTGCCAGCTCACCACGTGGGACAGGGGGCCTGGTTTTCGAAGCTTTCTTT.

V gene TRBV28 combines with J gene TRBJ1-2, with D unclear. The CDR3 runs 12 residues. With 5 bases removed from V and 5 bases from J, the gap between germline ends came to 9 bases. The germline V gene has CDR1 MDHEN and CDR2 SYDVKM. CDR3 coding DNA: TGTGCCAGCAGTCCGAGGTTGTATGGCTACACCTTC. Its protein product is CASSPRLYGYTF.

The chain is built from TRBV6-6 and TRBJ2-3; 8 nucleotides align to TRBD2. J lost 1 base, V lost 7 bases, and 1 base had no gene match. Germline CDR1 reads MNHNY; CDR2 reads SVGAGI (reference sequence). The CDR3 runs to 13 residues. The CDR3 loop is CASKLAGTDTQYF. DNA of the CDR3: TGTGCCAGCAAACTAGCGGGCACAGATACGCAGTATTTT.

The rearrangement uses TRBV30 and TRBJ2-6; D remains ambiguous. Germline-derived CDR1 and CDR2 are GTSNPN and SVGIG (reference sequence). V lost 2 bases to trimming and J lost 4 bases, with 6 bases between them. The CDR3 is 13 amino acids. CDR3 protein: CAWSRSGANVLTF. In nucleotides, the CDR3 is TGTGCCTGGAGTCGGTCAGGGGCCAACGTCCTGACTTTC.

V usage is TRBV4-1 and J usage is TRBJ2-3; TRBD1 matches at 10 bases. This CDR3 has 17 residues. The ends lost 3 bases at V and 3 bases at J; junction bases unmatched: 9. Germline V gene sequence: CDR1 MGHRA, CDR2 YSYEKL. The chain's CDR3 is CASSHILTGGLTDTQYF. The CDR3 nucleotides read TGCGCCAGCAGCCACATTTTGACAGGGGGCTTGACAGATACGCAGTATTTT.

The V call is TRBV28, the J call TRBJ2-5; D unresolved. Germline V CDR1 and CDR2: MDHEN, SYDVKM. V lost 6 bases and J 5 bases, leaving 10 bases between the germline ends. This CDR3 comprises 12 residues. CDR3 sequence reads: CASSQFQETQYF. The CDR3 DNA is TGTGCCAGCAGCCAGTTTCAGGAGACCCAGTACTTC.

This clone came up a few times. The chain combines TRBV6-6 with TRBJ1-5, with 9 bases that match TRBD1. The germline V gene has CDR1 MNHNY and CDR2 SVGAGI (reference sequence). The CDR3 extends over 15 amino acids. V lost 5 bases, J lost 7 bases, and 9 bases stayed unmatched. The CDR3 coding sequence is TGTGCCAGCAGTCGCAAGCGGGACAGGGAGCAGCCCCAGCATTTT. Amino acid sequence: CASSRKRDREQPQHF.

This chain uses TRBV6-5 with TRBJ1-4; a possible D gene is TRBD1 (6 bases). Germline lookup yields CDR1 MNHEY and CDR2 SVGAGI. This CDR3 has 12 amino acids. Trimming took 5 bases from V and 8 from J, leaving 9 bases between them. The CDR3 region is CASSTGTEKLFF. The CDR3 region has the DNA TGTGCCAGCAGTACAGGGACGGAAAAACTGTTTTTT.